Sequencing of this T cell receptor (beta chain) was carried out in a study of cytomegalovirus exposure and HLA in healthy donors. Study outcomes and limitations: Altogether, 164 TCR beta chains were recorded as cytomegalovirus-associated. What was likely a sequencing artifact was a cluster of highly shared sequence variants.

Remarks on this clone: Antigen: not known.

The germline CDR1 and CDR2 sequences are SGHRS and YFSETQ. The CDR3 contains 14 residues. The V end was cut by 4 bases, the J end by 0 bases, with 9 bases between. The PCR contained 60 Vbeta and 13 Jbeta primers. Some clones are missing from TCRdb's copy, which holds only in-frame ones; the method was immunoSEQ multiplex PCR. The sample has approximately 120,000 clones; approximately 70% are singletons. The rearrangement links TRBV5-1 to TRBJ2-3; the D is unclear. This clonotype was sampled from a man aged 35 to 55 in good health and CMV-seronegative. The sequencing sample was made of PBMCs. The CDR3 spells CASSPWASTDTQYF. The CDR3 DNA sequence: TGCGCCAGCAGCCCCTGGGCAAGCACAGATACGCAGTATTTT.